The clone carrying this T cell receptor beta chain was counted a single time. The data were taken from a study of cytomegalovirus exposure and HLA in healthy donors. The PCR employed 60 Vbeta primers together with 13 Jbeta primers. Here immunoSEQ multiplex PCR was the method, and the copy in TCRdb shows in-frame clones only, minus some. The sample records 200,000 to 250,000 clones, about 70% being singletons. The CDR3 consists of 17 residues. J lost 9 bases, V lost 5 bases, and 18 bases had no gene match. The germline CDR1 and CDR2 sequences are SEHNR and FQNEAQ (reference sequence). What was sequenced was PBMCs. The chain carries TRBV7-9 and TRBJ1-2, with 10 bases fitting TRBD1. The TCR was taken from a woman aged 25-40 years in good health and CMV-seronegative. In DNA form, the CDR3 reads TGTGCCAGCAGCGCGTTGGGTGGGACAGGGGATCACGAGAGCTACACCTTC. Translated: CASSALGGTGDHESYTF.